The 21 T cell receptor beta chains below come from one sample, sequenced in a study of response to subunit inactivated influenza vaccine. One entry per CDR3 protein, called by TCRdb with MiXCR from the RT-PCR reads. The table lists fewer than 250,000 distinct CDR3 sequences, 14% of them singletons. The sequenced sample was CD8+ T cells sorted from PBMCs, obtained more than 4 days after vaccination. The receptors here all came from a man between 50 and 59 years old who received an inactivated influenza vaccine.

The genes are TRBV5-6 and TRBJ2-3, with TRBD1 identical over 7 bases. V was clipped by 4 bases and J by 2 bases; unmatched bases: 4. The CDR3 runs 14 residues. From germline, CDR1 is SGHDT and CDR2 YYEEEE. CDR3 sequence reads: CASSPGTATDTQYF. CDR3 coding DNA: TGTGCCAGCAGCCCCGGGACAGCCACAGATACGCAGTATTTT.

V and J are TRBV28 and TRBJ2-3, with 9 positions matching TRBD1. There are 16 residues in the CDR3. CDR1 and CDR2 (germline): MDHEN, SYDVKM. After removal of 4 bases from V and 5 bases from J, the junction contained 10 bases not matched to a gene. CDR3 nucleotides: TGTGCCAGCAGTTCCCTCGGGACAGGGCTAGAAGATACGCAGTATTTT. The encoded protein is CASSSLGTGLEDTQYF.

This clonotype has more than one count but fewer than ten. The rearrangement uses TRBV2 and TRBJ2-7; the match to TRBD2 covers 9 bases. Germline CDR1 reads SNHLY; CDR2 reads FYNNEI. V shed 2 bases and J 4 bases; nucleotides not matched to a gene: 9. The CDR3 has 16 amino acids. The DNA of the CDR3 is TGTGCCAGCAGTGAAATCTTGGGTAGCGGGGGATACGAGCAGTACTTC. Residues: CASSEILGSGGYEQYF. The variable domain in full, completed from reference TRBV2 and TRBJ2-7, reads EPEVTQTPSHQVTQMGQEVILRCVPISNHLYFYWYRQILGQKVEFLVSFYNNEISEKSEIFDDQFSVERPDGSNFTLKIRSTKLEDSAMYFCASSEILGSGGYEQYFGPGTRLTVT.

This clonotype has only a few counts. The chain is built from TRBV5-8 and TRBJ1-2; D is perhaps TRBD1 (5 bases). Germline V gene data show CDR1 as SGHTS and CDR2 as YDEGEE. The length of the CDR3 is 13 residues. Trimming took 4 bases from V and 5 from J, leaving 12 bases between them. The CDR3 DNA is TGTGCCAGCAGCCTGACAGAAGCTTATGGCTACACCTTC. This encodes CASSLTEAYGYTF.

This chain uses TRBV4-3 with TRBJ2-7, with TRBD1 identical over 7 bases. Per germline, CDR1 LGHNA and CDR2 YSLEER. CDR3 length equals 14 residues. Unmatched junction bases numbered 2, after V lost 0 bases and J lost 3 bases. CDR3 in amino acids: CASSQEQGVYEQYF. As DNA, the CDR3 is TGCGCCAGCAGCCAAGAGCAGGGGGTCTACGAGCAGTACTTC.

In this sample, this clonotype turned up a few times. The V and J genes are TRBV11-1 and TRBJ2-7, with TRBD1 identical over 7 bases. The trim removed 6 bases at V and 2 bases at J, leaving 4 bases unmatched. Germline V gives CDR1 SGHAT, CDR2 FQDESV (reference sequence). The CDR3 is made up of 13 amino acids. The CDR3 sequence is CASSDRETYEQYF. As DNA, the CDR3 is TGTGCCAGCAGTGACAGGGAAACCTACGAGCAGTACTTC. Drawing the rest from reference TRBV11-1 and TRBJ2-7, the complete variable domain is EAEVAQSPRYKITEKSQAVAFWCDPISGHATLYWYRQILGQGPELLVQFQDESVVDDSQLPKDRFSAERLKGVDSTLKIQPAELGDSAMYLCASSDRETYEQYFGPGTRLTVT.

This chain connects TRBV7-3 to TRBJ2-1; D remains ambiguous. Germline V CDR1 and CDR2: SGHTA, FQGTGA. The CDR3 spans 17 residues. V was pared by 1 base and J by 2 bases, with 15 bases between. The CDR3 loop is CASSLKGNTQPYNEQFF. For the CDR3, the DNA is TGTGCCAGCAGCTTAAAGGGAAACACCCAACCCTACAATGAGCAGTTCTTC.

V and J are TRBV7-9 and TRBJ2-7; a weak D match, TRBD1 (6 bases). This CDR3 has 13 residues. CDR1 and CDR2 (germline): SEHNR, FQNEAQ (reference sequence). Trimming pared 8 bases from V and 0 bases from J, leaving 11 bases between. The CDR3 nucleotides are TGTGCCAGCGGCCGGGACAACTCCTACGAGCAGTACTTC. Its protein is CASGRDNSYEQYF.

The chain's CDR3 is CASSEGQGANQPQHF. The DNA for the CDR3 is TGTGCCAGTAGTGAGGGACAGGGGGCAAATCAGCCCCAGCATTTT. The chain is built from TRBV19 and TRBJ1-5; 12 nucleotides line up with TRBD1. Germline assignment: CDR1 LNHDA and CDR2 SQIVND (reference sequence). After removal of 5 bases from V and 4 bases from J, the junction contained 3 bases not matched to a gene. This CDR3 is 15 amino acids long.

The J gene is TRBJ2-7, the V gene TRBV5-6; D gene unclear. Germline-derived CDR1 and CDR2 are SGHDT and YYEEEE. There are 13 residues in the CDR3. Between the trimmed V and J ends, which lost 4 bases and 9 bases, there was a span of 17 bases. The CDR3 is CASSTGPLCPQYF. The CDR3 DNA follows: TGTGCCAGCAGCACCGGTCCCCTCTGCCCGCAGTACTTC.

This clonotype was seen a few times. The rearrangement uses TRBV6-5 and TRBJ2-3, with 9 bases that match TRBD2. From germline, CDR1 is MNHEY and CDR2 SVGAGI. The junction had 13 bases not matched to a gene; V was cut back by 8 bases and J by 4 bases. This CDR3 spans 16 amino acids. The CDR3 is CASRVFSGGLADTQYF. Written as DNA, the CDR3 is TGTGCCAGCCGAGTTTTCAGCGGGGGGCTGGCAGATACGCAGTATTTT.

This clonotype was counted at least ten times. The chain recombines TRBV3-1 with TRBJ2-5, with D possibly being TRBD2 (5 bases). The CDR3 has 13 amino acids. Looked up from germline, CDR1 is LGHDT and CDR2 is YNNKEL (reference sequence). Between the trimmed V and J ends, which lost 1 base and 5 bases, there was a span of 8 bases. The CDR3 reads CASSQVLEETQYF. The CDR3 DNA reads TGTGCCAGCAGCCAAGTACTAGAGGAGACCCAGTACTTC.

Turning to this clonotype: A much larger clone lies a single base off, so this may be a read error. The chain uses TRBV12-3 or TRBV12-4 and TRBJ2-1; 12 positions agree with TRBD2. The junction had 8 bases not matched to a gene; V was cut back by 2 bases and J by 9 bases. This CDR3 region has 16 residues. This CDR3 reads CASSLTSGGLRSEQFF. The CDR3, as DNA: TGTGCCAGCAGTTTAACTAGCGGGGGGCTTCGCAGTGAGCAGTTCTTC.

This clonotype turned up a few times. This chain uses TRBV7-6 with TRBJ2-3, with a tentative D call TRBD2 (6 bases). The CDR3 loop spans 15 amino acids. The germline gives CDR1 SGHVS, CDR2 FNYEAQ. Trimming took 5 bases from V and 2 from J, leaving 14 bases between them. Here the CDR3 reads CASSQLLADTDTQYF. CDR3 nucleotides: TGTGCCAGCAGCCAATTACTAGCAGACACAGATACGCAGTATTTT.

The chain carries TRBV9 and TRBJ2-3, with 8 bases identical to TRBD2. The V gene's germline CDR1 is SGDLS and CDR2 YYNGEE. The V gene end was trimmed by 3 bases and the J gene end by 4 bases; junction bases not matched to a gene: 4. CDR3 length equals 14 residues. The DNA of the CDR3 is TGTGCCAGCAGCGGTAGCGGGGTCCCAGATACGCAGTATTTT. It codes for CASSGSGVPDTQYF.

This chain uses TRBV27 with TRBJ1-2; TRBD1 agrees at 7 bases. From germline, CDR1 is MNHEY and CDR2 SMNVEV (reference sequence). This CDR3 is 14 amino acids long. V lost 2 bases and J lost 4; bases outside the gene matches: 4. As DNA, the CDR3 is TGTGCCAGCAGTTTAAAGGGGGCCTTCTATGGCTACACCTTC. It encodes CASSLKGAFYGYTF.

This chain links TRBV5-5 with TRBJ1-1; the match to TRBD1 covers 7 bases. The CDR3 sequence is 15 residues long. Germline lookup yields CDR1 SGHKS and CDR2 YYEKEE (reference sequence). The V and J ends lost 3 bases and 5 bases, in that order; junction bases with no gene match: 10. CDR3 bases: TGTGCCAGCAGCTGGAGTTCCGGGACAGCAACTGAAGCTTTCTTT. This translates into CASSWSSGTATEAFF.

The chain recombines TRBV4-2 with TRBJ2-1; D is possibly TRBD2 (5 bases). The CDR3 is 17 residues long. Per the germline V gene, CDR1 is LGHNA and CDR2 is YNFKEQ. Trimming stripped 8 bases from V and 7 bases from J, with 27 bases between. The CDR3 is CASGPGLMTGLENEQFF. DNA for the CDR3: TGTGCCAGCGGCCCCGGGCTAATGACGGGATTGGAAAATGAGCAGTTCTTC.

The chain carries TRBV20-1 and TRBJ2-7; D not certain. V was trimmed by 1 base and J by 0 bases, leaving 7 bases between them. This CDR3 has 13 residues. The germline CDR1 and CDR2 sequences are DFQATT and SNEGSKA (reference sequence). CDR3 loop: CSARGISSYEQYF. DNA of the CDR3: TGCAGTGCTAGAGGAATCAGCTCCTACGAGCAGTACTTC.

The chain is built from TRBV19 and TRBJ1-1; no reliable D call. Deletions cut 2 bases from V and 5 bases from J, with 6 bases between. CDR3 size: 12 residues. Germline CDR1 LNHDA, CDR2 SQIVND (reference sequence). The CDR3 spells CASSIPGTEAFF. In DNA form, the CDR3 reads TGTGCCAGTAGTATACCCGGGACTGAAGCTTTCTTT. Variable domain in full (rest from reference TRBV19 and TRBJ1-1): DGGITQSPKYLFRKEGQNVTLSCEQNLNHDAMYWYRQDPGQGLRLIYYSQIVNDFQKGDIAEGYSVSREKKESFPLTVTSAQKNPTAFYLCASSIPGTEAFFGQGTRLTVV.

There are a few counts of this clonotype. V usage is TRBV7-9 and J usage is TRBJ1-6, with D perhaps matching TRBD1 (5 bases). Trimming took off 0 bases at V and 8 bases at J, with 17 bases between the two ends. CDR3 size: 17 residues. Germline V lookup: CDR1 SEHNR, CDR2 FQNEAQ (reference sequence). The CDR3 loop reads CASSLAREGMVDSPLHF. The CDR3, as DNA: TGTGCCAGCAGCTTAGCTAGGGAGGGGATGGTTGATTCACCCCTCCACTTT.